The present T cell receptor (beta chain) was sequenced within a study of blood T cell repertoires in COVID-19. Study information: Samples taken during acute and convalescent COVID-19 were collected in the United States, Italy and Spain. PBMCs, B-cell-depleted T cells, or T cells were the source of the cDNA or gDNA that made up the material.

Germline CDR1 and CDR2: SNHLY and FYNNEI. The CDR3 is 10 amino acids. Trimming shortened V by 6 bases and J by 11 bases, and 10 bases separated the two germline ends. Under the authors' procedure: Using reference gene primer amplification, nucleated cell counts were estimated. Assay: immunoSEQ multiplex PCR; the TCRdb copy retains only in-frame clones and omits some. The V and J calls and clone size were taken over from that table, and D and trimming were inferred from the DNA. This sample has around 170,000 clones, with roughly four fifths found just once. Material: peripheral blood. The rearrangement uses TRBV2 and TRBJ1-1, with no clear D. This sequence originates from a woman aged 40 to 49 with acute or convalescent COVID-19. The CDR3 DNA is TGTGCCAGCAGCCCGGGTAGGGCTTTCTTT. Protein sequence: CASSPGRAFF.